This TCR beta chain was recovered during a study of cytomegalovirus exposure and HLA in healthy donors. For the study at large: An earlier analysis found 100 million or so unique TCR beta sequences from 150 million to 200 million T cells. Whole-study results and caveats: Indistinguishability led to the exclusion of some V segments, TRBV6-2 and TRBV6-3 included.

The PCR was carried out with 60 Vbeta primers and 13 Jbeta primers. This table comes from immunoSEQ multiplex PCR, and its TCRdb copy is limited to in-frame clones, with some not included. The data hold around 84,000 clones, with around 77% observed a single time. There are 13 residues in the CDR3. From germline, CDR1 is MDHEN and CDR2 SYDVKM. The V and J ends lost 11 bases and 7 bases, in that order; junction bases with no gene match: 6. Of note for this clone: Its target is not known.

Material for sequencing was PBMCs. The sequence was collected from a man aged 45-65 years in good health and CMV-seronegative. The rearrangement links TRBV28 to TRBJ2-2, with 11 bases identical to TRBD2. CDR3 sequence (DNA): TGTGCCTTAGCGGGGGGGCCTGGCGGGGAGCTGTTTTTT. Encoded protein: CALAGGPGGELFF.